This TCR beta chain was observed in a study of T cell repertoires in aging, cancer and after chemotherapy. Looking at the study overall: Over several months to years, re-sampled healthy donor repertoires clearly shared clones. Findings and limits, study-wide: Age-matched healthy donors had significantly more diverse, less clonal blood TCR repertoires than untreated cancer patients.

TRB rearrangements spanning V, D and J were amplified using mixed TRB-A/B primers. Via MiXCR, TCRdb re-called the multiplex PCR reads, giving one row per CDR3 protein. The profile shows about 15,000 distinct CDR3 sequences, about 46% of them singletons. This clonotype turned up a few times. What it recognizes is unknown. Amplification of TCR beta used genomic DNA extracted from peripheral blood. Per germline, CDR1 SGHTA and CDR2 FQGNSA. V lost 3 bases to trimming and J lost 1 base, with 16 bases between them. This CDR3 contains 16 residues. The clonotype originates from a human donor in good health. The gene calls are TRBV7-2 and TRBJ2-7; no clear D. The sample consisted of blood. For the CDR3, the DNA is TGTGCCAGCAGCTTTGGTCCGATCAGACAATCCTACGAGCAGTACTTC. Its protein is CASSFGPIRQSYEQYF.